The next 21 T cell receptor beta chains were all read from a single sample in a study of response to subunit inactivated influenza vaccine. Via MiXCR, TCRdb re-called the RT-PCR reads, giving one row per CDR3 protein. The sample contains about 500,000 distinct CDR3 sequences, 16% of which appear only once. The sample here was CD4+ T cells sorted from PBMCs, taken less than 30 months after vaccination. These receptors were obtained from a man aged 50-75 years who received an inactivated influenza vaccine.

V and J are TRBV9 and TRBJ1-6; D not resolved. There are 15 residues in the CDR3. The germline V gene has CDR1 SGDLS and CDR2 YYNGEE. The germline V and J ends were trimmed by 1 base and 0 bases, with 5 bases remaining between them. The CDR3 reads CASSVKSSYNSPLHF. CDR3 nucleotides: TGTGCCAGCAGCGTAAAAAGCTCCTATAATTCACCCCTCCACTTT.

A few counts support this clonotype. This rearrangement joins TRBV29-1 to TRBJ2-2; 9 bases agree with TRBD1. This CDR3 has 13 residues. Germline V lookup: CDR1 SQVTM, CDR2 ANQGSEA. Trimming cost V 6 bases and J 6 bases; bases outside gene matches: 5. The CDR3 DNA reads TGCAGCGTAGGGACAGGGTTTGCCGGGGAGCTGTTTTTT. Encoded protein: CSVGTGFAGELFF.

The V gene is TRBV29-1, the J gene TRBJ2-3; D not certain. The CDR3 is 13 amino acids. V was cut by 4 bases and J by 3 bases, with 11 bases left in between. The germline CDR1 and CDR2 sequences are SQVTM and ANQGSEA. CDR3: CSVGRDPTDTQYF. In DNA, the CDR3 is TGCAGCGTTGGGCGAGACCCAACAGATACGCAGTATTTT.

This chain uses TRBV12-3 or TRBV12-4 with TRBJ2-1; 7 bases agree with TRBD2. The CDR3 is 14 amino acids. V shed 3 bases, J shed 8 bases, and the junction held 7 bases outside the gene matches. CDR3 sequence reads: CASSLREGKYEQFF. The DNA for the CDR3 is TGTGCCAGCAGTTTGAGGGAGGGAAAGTATGAGCAGTTCTTC.

About this clonotype: One junction end does not reproduce the germline sequence, and a read error may be involved. The chain combines TRBV29-1 with TRBJ2-3; possible D gene TRBD2, 5 bases. The CDR3 is 13 residues long. CDR1 and CDR2 (germline): SQVTM, ANQGSEA. DNA of the CDR3: TGCAGCGTTGGACTAACGGCCACAGATACGAAGTATTTT. Residues: CSVGLTATDTKYF.

The sample holds a few counts of this clonotype. The chain has TRBV6-6 and TRBJ1-1; 7 nucleotides agree with TRBD1. V was pared by 6 bases and J by 11 bases, with 9 bases of the junction left unmatched. The CDR3 spans 12 residues. The germline V gene has CDR1 MNHNY and CDR2 SVGAGI (reference sequence). This CDR3 is CASSLTDRFAFF. Here the CDR3 DNA reads TGTGCCAGCAGCCTTACGGACAGGTTCGCTTTCTTT.

This clonotype was counted only a few times. This chain uses TRBV12-3 or TRBV12-4 with TRBJ1-2, with D uncertain. CDR3 length: 14 residues. The V end lost 7 bases, the J end lost 2 bases, and 14 bases lay between the germline ends. For the CDR3, the DNA is TGTGCCAGCACTCCGGTTGGGCGGAACTATGGCTACACCTTC. As protein: CASTPVGRNYGYTF.

The chain is built from TRBV7-9 and TRBJ2-7, with TRBD2 as a possible D gene (6 bases). Trimming took 8 bases from V and 0 from J, leaving 14 bases between them. This CDR3 region has 14 residues. In germline, CDR1 is SEHNR, CDR2 FQNEAQ (reference sequence). The CDR3 is CASFGLGSSYEQYF. CDR3 coding DNA: TGTGCCAGCTTTGGGCTCGGGAGCTCCTACGAGCAGTACTTC. The full variable domain, its missing parts supplied by reference TRBV7-9 and TRBJ2-7, is DTGVSQNPRHKITKRGQNVTFRCDPISEHNRLYWYRQTLGQGPEFLTYFQNEAQLEKSRLLSDRFSAERPKGSFSTLEIQRTEQGDSAMYLCASFGLGSSYEQYFGPGTRLTVT.

This clonotype was picked up a small number of times. The chain is built from TRBV7-6 and TRBJ1-2; D ambiguous. The CDR3 sequence is 14 residues long. V was clipped by 5 bases and J by 5 bases, with 15 bases between them. Germline V gives CDR1 SGHVS, CDR2 FNYEAQ. CDR3 residues: CASSRHKDSYGYTF. The CDR3 nucleotides read TGTGCCAGCAGCCGGCACAAGGATAGTTATGGCTACACCTTC.

The chain recombines TRBV12-3 or TRBV12-4 with TRBJ2-7; 10 bases agree with TRBD2. CDR3 length: 16 amino acids. Trimming cost V 2 bases and J 3 bases; bases outside gene matches: 7. This CDR3 is CASSLKVAGGNYEQYF. In nucleotides, the CDR3 is TGTGCCAGCAGTTTAAAAGTAGCGGGGGGTAACTACGAGCAGTACTTC.

The rearrangement uses TRBV6-5 and TRBJ2-1; 7 bases agree with TRBD2. CDR3 length: 18 residues. CDR1 is MNHEY, CDR2 SVGAGI, per germline. The junction had 10 bases not matched to a gene; V was cut back by 2 bases and J by 0 bases. As DNA, the CDR3 is TGTGCCAGCAGTTACGGCTGGGGGGGGAAGAGCTCCTACAATGAGCAGTTCTTC. This codes for CASSYGWGGKSSYNEQFF.

This clonotype came up many times. This chain connects TRBV12-3 or TRBV12-4 to TRBJ2-2; no definite D call. Trimming pared 7 bases from V and 6 bases from J, leaving 21 bases between. The CDR3 covers 16 residues. This chain's CDR3 is CASTQMGHEMAGELFF. For the CDR3, the DNA is TGTGCCAGCACCCAAATGGGTCACGAGATGGCCGGGGAGCTGTTTTTT.

This clonotype was recorded many times. The chain combines TRBV28 with TRBJ1-4; D is possibly TRBD1 (6 bases). Germline assignment: CDR1 MDHEN and CDR2 SYDVKM. CDR3 size: 17 residues. V was pared by 2 bases and J by 2 bases, with 15 bases between. CDR3 nucleotide sequence: TGTGCCAGCAGTTTAGAGTTCCCGGGGGCGACTAATGAAAAACTGTTTTTT. Protein: CASSLEFPGATNEKLFF. Filled out from reference TRBV28 and TRBJ1-4, the complete variable domain reads DVKVTQSSRYLVKRTGEKVFLECVQDMDHENMFWYRQDPGLGLRLIYFSYDVKMKEKGDIPEGYSVSREKKERFSLILESASTNQTSMYLCASSLEFPGATNEKLFFGSGTQLSVL.

V usage is TRBV25-1 and J usage is TRBJ2-7, with 9 bases that match TRBD1. The CDR3 has 15 residues. V was clipped by 8 bases and J by 3 bases; unmatched bases: 11. Germline V lookup: CDR1 MGHDK, CDR2 SYGVNS. CDR3 sequence: CASGAGTGRRYEQYF. The DNA for the CDR3 is TGTGCCAGCGGGGCCGGGACAGGGAGGCGCTACGAGCAGTACTTC.

The chain uses TRBV2 and TRBJ2-1, with 11 bases that match TRBD1. The germline V gene encodes CDR1 SNHLY and CDR2 FYNNEI. V shed 9 bases, J shed 6 bases, and the junction held 10 bases outside the gene matches. This CDR3 is built from 15 residues. CDR3 sequence (DNA): TGTGCCAGAGCCCGGGGACAGGGGGATGTCAATGAGCAGTTCTTC. This gives the protein CARARGQGDVNEQFF.

In nucleotides, the CDR3 is TGTGCCAGCAGTTACCTAACAGCCAGCTCCTACAATGAGCAGTTCTTC. Its translation is CASSYLTASSYNEQFF. The rearrangement links TRBV6-5 to TRBJ2-1; D remains unclear. Germline CDR1 and CDR2: MNHEY and SVGAGI. The CDR3 extends over 16 amino acids. The V end was cut by 2 bases, the J end by 0 bases, with 11 bases between.

The CDR3 protein is CSARDARGVTDTQYF. The DNA for the CDR3 is TGCAGTGCTAGAGATGCCAGGGGGGTGACAGATACGCAGTATTTT. V and J are TRBV20-1 and TRBJ2-3, with D possibly being TRBD1 (7 bases). The germline V gene encodes CDR1 DFQATT and CDR2 SNEGSKA (reference sequence). Trimming removed 0 bases from V and 3 bases from J, with 13 bases in between. The CDR3 loop spans 15 amino acids.

This clonotype was seen a few times. The chain employs TRBV11-2 and TRBJ2-1; D might be TRBD1 (6 bases). Germline V gives CDR1 SGHAT, CDR2 FQNNGV. V lost 4 bases and J 8 bases, leaving 18 bases between the germline ends. The CDR3 extends over 15 amino acids. The CDR3 DNA sequence: TGTGCCAGCAGCTCACAGGGTGTCTCGAGGGATGAGCAGTTCTTC. Its translation is CASSSQGVSRDEQFF.

The rearrangement uses TRBV12-3 or TRBV12-4 and TRBJ2-1; no definite D call. This CDR3 has 15 residues. V was shortened by 8 bases and J by 1 base, with 15 bases between the two germline ends. The CDR3 coding sequence is TGTGCCAGCTGTACCGATGGCCCATCCTACAATGAGCAGTTCTTC. Protein: CASCTDGPSYNEQFF.

The chain couples TRBV5-1 to TRBJ1-4; a possible D gene is TRBD1 (5 bases). Trimming left V 4 bases short and J 7 bases short, with 17 bases between. The CDR3 loop spans 15 amino acids. Germline-derived CDR1 and CDR2 are SGHRS and YFSETQ. As DNA, the CDR3 is TGCGCCAGCAGCCCCAAGCCGGGGGTGGTTGAAAAACTGTTTTTT. It specifies CASSPKPGVVEKLFF.

This clonotype was picked up a small number of times. At one boundary the junction diverges from the germline segment, which might be a read error. V usage is TRBV7-9 and J usage is TRBJ1-1; unclear D gene. CDR1 SEHNR and CDR2 FQNEAQ come from the germline V gene (reference sequence). The CDR3 covers 14 residues. The CDR3 is CASSLATLKTEAFF. DNA of the CDR3: TGTGCCAGCAGCTTAGCGACCCTGAAGACTGAAGCTTTCTTT.